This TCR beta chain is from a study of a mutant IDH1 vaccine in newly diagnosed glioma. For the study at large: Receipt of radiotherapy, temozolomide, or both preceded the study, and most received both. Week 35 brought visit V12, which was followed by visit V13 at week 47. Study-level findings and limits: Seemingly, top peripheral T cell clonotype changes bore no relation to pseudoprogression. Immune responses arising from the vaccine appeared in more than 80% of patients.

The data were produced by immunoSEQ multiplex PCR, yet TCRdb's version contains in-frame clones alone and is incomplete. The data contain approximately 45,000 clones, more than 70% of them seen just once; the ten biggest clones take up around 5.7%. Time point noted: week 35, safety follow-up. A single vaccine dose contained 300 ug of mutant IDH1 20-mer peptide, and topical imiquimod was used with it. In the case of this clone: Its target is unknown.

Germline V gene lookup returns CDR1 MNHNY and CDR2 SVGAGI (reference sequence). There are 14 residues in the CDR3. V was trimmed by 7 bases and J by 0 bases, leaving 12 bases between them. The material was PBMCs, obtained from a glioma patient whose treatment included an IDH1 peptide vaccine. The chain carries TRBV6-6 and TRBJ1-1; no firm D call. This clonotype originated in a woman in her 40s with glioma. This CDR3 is CASTPPGVNTEAFF. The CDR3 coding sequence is TGTGCCAGCACCCCGCCGGGCGTGAACACTGAAGCTTTCTTT.